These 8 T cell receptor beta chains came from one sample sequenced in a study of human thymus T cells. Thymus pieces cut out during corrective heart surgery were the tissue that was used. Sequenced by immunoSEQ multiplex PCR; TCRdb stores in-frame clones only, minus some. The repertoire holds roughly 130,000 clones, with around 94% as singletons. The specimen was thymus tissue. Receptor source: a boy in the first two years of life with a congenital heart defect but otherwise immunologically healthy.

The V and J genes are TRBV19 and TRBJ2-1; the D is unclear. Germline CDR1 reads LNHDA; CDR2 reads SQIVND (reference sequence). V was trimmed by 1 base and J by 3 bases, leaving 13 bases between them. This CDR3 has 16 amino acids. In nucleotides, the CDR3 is TGTGCCAGTAGTATAGGGTCTCATAGGGTCTACAATGAGCAGTTCTTC. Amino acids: CASSIGSHRVYNEQFF.

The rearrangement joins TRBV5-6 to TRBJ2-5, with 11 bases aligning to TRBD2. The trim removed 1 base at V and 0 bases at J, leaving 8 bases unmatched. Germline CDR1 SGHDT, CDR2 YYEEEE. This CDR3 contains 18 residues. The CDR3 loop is CASSLRLAGGMYQETQYF. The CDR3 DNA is TGTGCCAGCAGCTTGAGGCTAGCGGGGGGCATGTACCAAGAGACCCAGTACTTC.

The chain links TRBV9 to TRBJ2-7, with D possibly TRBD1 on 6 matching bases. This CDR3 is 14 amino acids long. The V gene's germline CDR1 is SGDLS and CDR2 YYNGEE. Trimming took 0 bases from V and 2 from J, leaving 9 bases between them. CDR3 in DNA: TGTGCCAGCAGCGTAGGTTGGGGGCCCTACGAGCAGTACTTC. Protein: CASSVGWGPYEQYF.

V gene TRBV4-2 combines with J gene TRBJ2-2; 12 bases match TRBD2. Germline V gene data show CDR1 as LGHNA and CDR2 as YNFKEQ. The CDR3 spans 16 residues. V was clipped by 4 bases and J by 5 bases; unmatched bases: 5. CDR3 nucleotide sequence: TGTGCCAGCAGCCCCCGGACTAGCGGGGTTACCGGGGAGCTGTTTTTT. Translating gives CASSPRTSGVTGELFF.

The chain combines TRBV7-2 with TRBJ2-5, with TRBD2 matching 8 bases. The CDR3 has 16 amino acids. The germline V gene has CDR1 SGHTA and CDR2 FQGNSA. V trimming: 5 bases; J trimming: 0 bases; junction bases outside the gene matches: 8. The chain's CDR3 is CASSARGGWYQETQYF. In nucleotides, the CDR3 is TGTGCCAGCAGCGCCCGGGGGGGTTGGTACCAAGAGACCCAGTACTTC.

The DNA of the CDR3 is TGTGCCAGCAGTTACGGGGACGGTTGGACTGAAGCTTTCTTT. It encodes CASSYGDGWTEAFF. The rearrangement uses TRBV6-5 and TRBJ1-1; tentatively, D is TRBD1 (5 bases). Trimming left V 2 bases short and J 5 bases short, with 12 bases between. The CDR3 runs to 14 residues. Germline V lookup: CDR1 MNHEY, CDR2 SVGAGI.

The CDR3 DNA reads as TGTGCCAGCAGCTTCGGGGCTCCCGGGACAGCAGGAAACACCATATATTTT. It is translated as CASSFGAPGTAGNTIYF. The chain links TRBV13 to TRBJ1-3; 7 bases align to TRBD1. Germline CDR1 is PRHDT and CDR2 is FYEKMQ (reference sequence). This CDR3 is 17 amino acids long. The junction had 12 bases not matched to a gene; V was cut back by 3 bases and J by 4 bases.

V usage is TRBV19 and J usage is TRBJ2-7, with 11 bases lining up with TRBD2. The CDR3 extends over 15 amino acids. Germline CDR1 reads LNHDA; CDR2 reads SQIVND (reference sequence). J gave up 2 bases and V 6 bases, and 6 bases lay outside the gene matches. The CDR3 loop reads CASRLTSGGPYEQYF. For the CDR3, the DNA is TGTGCCAGTAGGCTTACTAGCGGGGGACCCTACGAGCAGTACTTC. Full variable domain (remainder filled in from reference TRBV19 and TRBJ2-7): DGGITQSPKYLFRKEGQNVTLSCEQNLNHDAMYWYRQDPGQGLRLIYYSQIVNDFQKGDIAEGYSVSREKKESFPLTVTSAQKNPTAFYLCASRLTSGGPYEQYFGPGTRLTVT.